The 5 T cell receptor beta chains given below trace back to one sample, sequenced in a study of regulatory T cells in long-lasting Graves disease. Time point in this sample: newly diagnosed GD, antithyroid drugs for less than 3 months. Following extraction of RNA from PBMCs, that RNA was used to make the TCR library. CDR3-region Arm-PCR and iRepertoire HTBI primers produced the TCR beta libraries. Via MiXCR, TCRdb re-called the multiplex PCR reads, giving one row per CDR3 protein. This sample has over 300,000 distinct CDR3 sequences, with roughly 15% found just once. Material: peripheral blood mononuclear cells (PBMCs), obtained at new diagnosis, from a patient treated with antithyroid drugs. These receptors all come from a female donor with Graves disease.

Concerning this clonotype itself: The likely explanation is a read error, given a far larger clone one base away. This rearrangement joins TRBV20-1 to TRBJ2-3, with 8 bases aligning to TRBD2. The J call may be faulty, since TRBJ2-7 better matches the DNA end. The CDR3 is 14 residues long. Germline lookup yields CDR1 DFQATT and CDR2 SNEGSKA (reference sequence). The CDR3 bases are TGCAGTGCCCTACCGGGAGGGCCATCCGATGAGCAGTACTTC. Its protein product is CSALPGGPSDEQYF.

This chain links TRBV2 with TRBJ2-7; 7 positions match TRBD1. Per germline, CDR1 SNHLY and CDR2 FYNNEI. J was trimmed by 11 bases and V by 5 bases; bases with no gene match: 9. This CDR3 spans 12 amino acids. The CDR3 region has the DNA TGTGCCAGCAGTAAACCCAGAGGGGGCGAGTACTTC. Translating gives CASSKPRGGEYF.

The rearrangement joins TRBV12-3 or TRBV12-4 to TRBJ2-7; 7 positions agree with TRBD2. J gave up 2 bases and V 2 bases, and 6 bases lay outside the gene matches. The CDR3 covers 15 residues. DNA for the CDR3: TGTGCCAGCAGTTTAAGGGCTAGCGGAGCCTACGAGCAGTACTTC. It specifies CASSLRASGAYEQYF.

In the case of this clonotype: The junction differs from germline at one of its ends, possibly a read error. The genes are TRBV4-3 and TRBJ2-2; D may be TRBD1 (6 bases). The germline CDR1 and CDR2 sequences are LGHNA and YSLEER. The CDR3 totals 17 residues. The CDR3 bases are TGCGCCAGCAGCCAAGATCGAGAAGGACAGAACACCAGGGAGCTGTTTTTT. This sequence encodes CASSQDREGQNTRELFF.

The rearrangement joins TRBV9 to TRBJ2-3, with a weak D call TRBD2 (5 bases). The germline V gene encodes CDR1 SGDLS and CDR2 YYNGEE. The V end was cut by 3 bases, the J end by 1 base, with 12 bases between. This CDR3 comprises 15 residues. The DNA of the CDR3 is TGTGCCAGCAGCGGGACTCCCCTTGGCACAGATACGCAGTATTTT. Translated: CASSGTPLGTDTQYF.